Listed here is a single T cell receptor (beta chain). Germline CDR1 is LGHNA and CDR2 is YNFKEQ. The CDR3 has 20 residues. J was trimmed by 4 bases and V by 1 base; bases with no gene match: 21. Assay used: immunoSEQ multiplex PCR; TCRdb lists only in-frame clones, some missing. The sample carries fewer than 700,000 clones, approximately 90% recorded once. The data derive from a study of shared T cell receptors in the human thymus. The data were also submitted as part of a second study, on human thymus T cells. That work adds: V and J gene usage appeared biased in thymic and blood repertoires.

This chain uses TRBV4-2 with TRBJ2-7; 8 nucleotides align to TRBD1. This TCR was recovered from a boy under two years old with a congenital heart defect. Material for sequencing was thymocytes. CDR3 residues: CASSQAPVRGHRGYSYEQYF. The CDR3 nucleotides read TGTGCCAGCAGCCAAGCTCCAGTAAGAGGGCACAGGGGGTACAGTTACGAGCAGTACTTC.